This TCR beta chain was identified in a study of molecular identifiers for immune sequencing clone quantification. Looking at the study overall: Replicate runs used RNA from around 18,000 or 91,000 naive CD8 cells, which was split five ways into aliquots, and four of those aliquots were then sequenced.

CD8+CD4-CCR7+CD45RA+ sorting gave the naive CD8 T cells. This clonotype has a count of ten or more. Deletions cut 0 bases from V and 9 bases from J, with 22 bases between. CDR3 length: 17 residues. One entry per CDR3 protein results from TCRdb running MiXCR on the PCR reads. The data contain around 470,000 distinct CDR3 sequences, around 23% of them singletons. The clonotype originates from a human donor in good health. Some libraries in this study had Jurkat cell RNA spiked in. The specimen sequenced was naive CD8+ T cells from blood, with Jurkat cell RNA spiked in. Regarding subset: FACS-sorted CD8+CD4-CCR7+CD45RA+ naive T cells. The chain combines TRBV23-1 with TRBJ2-3; TRBD2 might be the D (7 bases). TRBV23-1 is an ORF, and what it does is uncertain. The CDR3 sequence: CASSQSGGGPRLGTQYF. The CDR3 DNA follows: TGCGCCAGCAGTCAATCGGGAGGGGGTCCCCGTCTAGGCACGCAGTATTTT.